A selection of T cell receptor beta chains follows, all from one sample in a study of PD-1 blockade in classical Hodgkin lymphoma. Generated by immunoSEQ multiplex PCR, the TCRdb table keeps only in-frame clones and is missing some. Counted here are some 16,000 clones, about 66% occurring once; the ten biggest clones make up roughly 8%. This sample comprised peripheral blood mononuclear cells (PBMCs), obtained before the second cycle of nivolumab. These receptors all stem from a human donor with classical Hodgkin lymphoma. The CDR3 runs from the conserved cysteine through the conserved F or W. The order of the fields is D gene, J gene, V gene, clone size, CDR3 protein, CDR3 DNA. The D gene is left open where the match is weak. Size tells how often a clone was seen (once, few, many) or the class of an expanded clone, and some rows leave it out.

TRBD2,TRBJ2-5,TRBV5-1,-,CASSLAWVAGVVGETQYF,TGCGCCAGCAGCTTGGCCTGGGTAGCGGGAGTCGTGGGGGAGACCCAGTACTTC
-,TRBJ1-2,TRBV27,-,CASSFGANYGYTF,TGTGCCAGCAGTTTCGGGGCTAACTATGGCTACACCTTC
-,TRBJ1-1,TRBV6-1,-,CASSDRNYQRRRETEAFF,TGTGCCAGCAGTGATCGGAATTACCAGAGACGAAGGGAGACTGAAGCTTTCTTT
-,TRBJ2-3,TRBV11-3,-,CASSLVQGGTDTQYF,TGTGCCAGCAGCTTAGTGCAGGGCGGAACAGATACGCAGTATTTT
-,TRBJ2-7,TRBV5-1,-,CASSWTGSLEQYF,TGCGCCAGCAGCTGGACCGGGTCCCTCGAGCAGTACTTC
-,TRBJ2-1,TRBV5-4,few,CASSLEGSGSYNEQFF,TGTGCCAGCAGCTTAGAGGGTTCGGGGTCCTACAATGAGCAGTTCTTC
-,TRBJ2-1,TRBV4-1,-,CASSASTAREQFF,TGCGCCAGCAGCGCATCTACCGCTAGAGAGCAGTTCTTC
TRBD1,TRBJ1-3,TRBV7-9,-,CASSHGQGRGNTIYF,TGTGCCAGCAGCCACGGACAGGGGCGTGGAAACACCATATATTTT
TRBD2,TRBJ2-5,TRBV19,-,CASSQRLAGETQYF,TGTGCCAGTAGTCAGCGACTAGCCGGGGAGACCCAGTACTTC
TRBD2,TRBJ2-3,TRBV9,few,CASSVRASGSSTDTQYF,TGTGCCAGCAGCGTAAGGGCTAGCGGGTCCAGCACAGATACGCAGTATTTT
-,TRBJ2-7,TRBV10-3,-,CAISERNRREQYF,TGTGCCATCAGTGAGAGAAATCGCAGGGAGCAGTACTTC
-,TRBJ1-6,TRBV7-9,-,CASTRWHSPLHF,TGTGCCAGCACCCGGTGGCACTCACCCCTCCACTTT
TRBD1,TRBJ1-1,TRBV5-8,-,CASSWTGRTEAFF,TGTGCCAGCAGCTGGACAGGGCGGACTGAAGCTTTCTTT
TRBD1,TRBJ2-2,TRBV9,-,CASSLRQGGNTGELFF,TGTGCCAGCAGCCTCAGACAGGGGGGGAACACCGGGGAGCTGTTTTTT
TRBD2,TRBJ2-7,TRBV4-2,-,CASSQVGLGVGLAGDVTQYEQYF,TGTGCCAGCAGCCAAGTAGGTCTTGGGGTCGGACTAGCGGGAGACGTTACCCAATACGAGCAGTACTTC
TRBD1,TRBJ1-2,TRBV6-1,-,CATQTGQGMNYGYTF,TGTGCCACCCAAACCGGACAGGGGATGAACTATGGCTACACCTTC
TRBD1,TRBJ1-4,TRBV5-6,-,CASSPWTGGQEKLFF,TGTGCCAGCAGCCCCTGGACAGGGGGGCAGGAAAAACTGTTTTTT
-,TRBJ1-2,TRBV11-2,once,CASSLGTFDGYTF,TGTGCCAGCAGCTTAGGGACATTCGATGGCTACACCTTC
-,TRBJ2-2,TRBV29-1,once,CSVGQSTNTGELFF,TGCAGCGTTGGGCAATCGACGAACACCGGGGAGCTGTTTTTT
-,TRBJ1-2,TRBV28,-,CASSPSRAIYGYTF,TGTGCCAGCAGTCCATCCCGAGCGATCTATGGCTACACCTTC